Shown below are 28 T cell receptor beta chains from a single sample sequenced in a study of T cell responses to AZD1222 COVID-19 vaccine. Sequencing was performed with immunoSEQ multiplex PCR; in TCRdb, only in-frame clones are kept and a portion is missing. The repertoire includes over 120,000 clones, roughly 91% of them detected once, and about 9.1% sits in the top ten. Specimen: peripheral blood, collected on day 0 of AZD1222 vaccination. These receptors were taken from an adult in good health.

CDR3 nucleotides: TGTGCCAGTAGTATAGGAGTGTCCGGAGGGAGCTACACCTTC. This sequence encodes CASSIGVSGGSYTF. The chain employs TRBV19 and TRBJ1-2; no definite D call. Trimming pared 1 base from V and 9 bases from J, leaving 15 bases between. The germline gives CDR1 LNHDA, CDR2 SQIVND (reference sequence). The CDR3 loop spans 14 amino acids.

The chain uses TRBV5-8 and TRBJ1-6, with 9 positions matching TRBD1. CDR3 length equals 14 residues. The V gene end was trimmed by 7 bases and the J gene end by 10 bases; junction bases not matched to a gene: 9. Germline-derived CDR1 and CDR2 are SGHTS and YDEGEE. CDR3 loop: CASLRDRVGSPLHF. The CDR3 DNA reads TGTGCCAGCCTCCGGGACAGGGTAGGGTCACCCCTCCACTTT.

The genes are TRBV12-3 or TRBV12-4 and TRBJ2-1; D call uncertain. The CDR3 spans 12 residues. The V end lost 5 bases, the J end lost 5 bases, and 7 bases lay between the germline ends. The CDR3 DNA reads TGTGCCAGCAGTCAACGGGACAATGAGCAGTTCTTC. Protein sequence: CASSQRDNEQFF.

The rearrangement links TRBV12-5 to TRBJ1-1, with D possibly TRBD1 on 5 matching bases. This CDR3 comprises 13 residues. Germline CDR1 LGHNT, CDR2 FRNRAP. The V and J ends lost 6 bases and 8 bases respectively, with 16 bases between them. CDR3 nucleotide sequence: TGTGCTAGTGGCCCTGCGGGGGGACTCGAAGCTTTCTTT. It codes for CASGPAGGLEAFF.

This sequence joins TRBV5-5 and TRBJ2-3; D gene unclear. The length of the CDR3 is 12 residues. Germline V gives CDR1 SGHKS, CDR2 YYEKEE (reference sequence). Trimming left V 1 base short and J 4 bases short, with 4 bases between. The CDR3 here is CASSLWSDTQYF. The CDR3 coding sequence is TGTGCCAGCAGCTTGTGGTCAGATACGCAGTATTTT.

V is TRBV10-3 and J is TRBJ1-1; D remains ambiguous. The CDR3 extends over 15 amino acids. Trimming removed 4 bases from V and 1 base from J, with 13 bases in between. CDR1 and CDR2 from the germline V gene are ENHRY and SYGVKD. CDR3 bases: TGTGCCATCAGTGGAGTGATAGGATGGAACACTGAAGCTTTCTTT. It translates to CAISGVIGWNTEAFF.

This clone was seen only once. The rearrangement links TRBV6-5 to TRBJ2-5, with no clear D. The CDR3 covers 15 residues. The V gene's germline CDR1 is MNHEY and CDR2 SVGAGI. The V end was cut by 0 bases, the J end by 4 bases, with 12 bases between. The DNA of the CDR3 is TGTGCCAGCAGTTACTCCCCGGCCTGGAGAGAGACCCAGTACTTC. Protein sequence: CASSYSPAWRETQYF.

There are a few counts of this clone. In nucleotides, the CDR3 is TGCGCCAGCAGCCAATCCAGGGTTGACGAGCAGTACTTC. Translation gives CASSQSRVDEQYF. The chain links TRBV4-1 to TRBJ2-7; possibly TRBD1 for D (5 bases). Germline CDR1 reads MGHRA; CDR2 reads YSYEKL. Trimming removed 2 bases from V and 5 bases from J, with 10 bases in between. This CDR3 has 13 amino acids.

This sequence joins TRBV7-2 and TRBJ1-2; no clear D. The CDR3 sequence is 14 residues long. With 1 base removed from V and 8 bases from J, the gap between germline ends came to 14 bases. The V gene's germline CDR1 is SGHTA and CDR2 FQGNSA. CDR3: CASSLDSVRMGYTF. CDR3 bases: TGTGCCAGCAGCTTAGACTCCGTGCGAATGGGCTACACCTTC.

V gene TRBV2 combines with J gene TRBJ2-3; no reliable D call. Germline CDR1 and CDR2: SNHLY and FYNNEI. Trimming stripped 7 bases from V and 7 bases from J, with 6 bases between. The CDR3 is made up of 10 amino acids. Here the CDR3 DNA reads TGTGCCAGCACGGCAAATACGCAGTATTTT. Its protein product is CASTANTQYF.

The rearrangement uses TRBV9 and TRBJ2-2, with TRBD1 matching over 7 bases. The CDR3 is made up of 15 amino acids. Unmatched junction bases numbered 9, after V lost 6 bases and J lost 4 bases. Germline CDR1 reads SGDLS; CDR2 reads YYNGEE. CDR3 loop: CASTRQGSGTGELFF. The DNA for the CDR3 is TGTGCCAGCACGCGACAGGGATCGGGCACCGGGGAGCTGTTTTTT. The whole variable domain, filled in from reference TRBV9 and TRBJ2-2, reads DSGVTQTPKHLITATGQRVTLRCSPRSGDLSVYWYQQSLDQGLQFLIQYYNGEERAKGNILERFSAQQFPDLHSELNLSSLELGDSALYFCASTRQGSGTGELFFGEGSRLTVL.

The rearrangement links TRBV7-9 to TRBJ1-1, with D perhaps matching TRBD1 (6 bases). There are 14 residues in the CDR3. Trimming left V 0 bases short and J 6 bases short, with 11 bases between. The V gene's germline CDR1 is SEHNR and CDR2 FQNEAQ (reference sequence). CDR3 DNA: TGTGCCAGCAGCTTAGCGTCGGGGGGCCCTGAAGCTTTCTTT. Protein sequence: CASSLASGGPEAFF.

J is TRBJ1-2 and V is TRBV9, with D unclear. CDR1 is SGDLS and CDR2 is YYNGEE in the germline V gene. The CDR3 consists of 15 residues. With 1 base removed from V and 4 bases from J, the gap between germline ends came to 14 bases. CDR3: CASSVSGRQSYGYTF. CDR3 DNA sequence: TGTGCCAGCAGCGTATCTGGCAGGCAATCCTATGGCTACACCTTC.

The chain joins TRBV5-1 to TRBJ1-1, with 7 nucleotides matching TRBD1. V lost 1 base to trimming and J lost 0 bases; unmatched junction nucleotides: 12. CDR1 SGHRS and CDR2 YFSETQ come from the germline V gene. There are 18 residues in the CDR3. CDR3 in DNA: TGCGCCAGCAGCTTGAGGGCCCACGGGACAGACATGAACACTGAAGCTTTCTTT. This translates into CASSLRAHGTDMNTEAFF.

CDR3 DNA sequence: TGTGCCTGGAGAGGCGAGAACACCGGGGAGCTGTTTTTT. Its protein is CAWRGENTGELFF. The rearrangement joins TRBV30 to TRBJ2-2; D call uncertain. The CDR3 length is 13 residues. Deletions cut 3 bases from V and 1 base from J, with 6 bases between. From germline, CDR1 is GTSNPN and CDR2 SVGIG (reference sequence).

The chain has TRBV4-1 and TRBJ2-5, with D possibly TRBD1 on 6 matching bases. This CDR3 comprises 15 residues. Germline CDR1 MGHRA, CDR2 YSYEKL. V was shortened by 3 bases and J by 1 base, with 12 bases between the two germline ends. The CDR3 DNA reads TGCGCCAGCAGCCAGCTTGACAGGAGCCAAGAGACCCAGTACTTC. It encodes CASSQLDRSQETQYF.

In this sample, this clone turned up once. The chain links TRBV21-1 to TRBJ2-7; TRBD1 is the table's D call, not checked against the DNA. TRBV21-1 is designated a pseudogene. CDR3 length equals 12 residues. CDR3 region: CASSSGPYEQYF. Here the CDR3 DNA reads TGTGCCAGCAGTTCAGGGCCATACGAGCAGTACTTC.

The chain is built from TRBV3-1 (or the pseudogene TRBV3-2) and TRBJ2-3; 9 nucleotides match TRBD1. V was clipped by 5 bases and J by 2 bases; unmatched bases: 11. CDR3 length: 17 amino acids. Germline V lookup: CDR1 LGHDT, CDR2 YNNKEL (reference sequence). The CDR3 loop is CASSIWEGDRVTDTQYF. CDR3 in DNA: TGTGCCAGCAGCATCTGGGAGGGGGACAGGGTCACAGATACGCAGTATTTT.

This chain joins TRBV7-9 and TRBJ1-3; D is ambiguous. V was shortened by 2 bases and J by 0 bases, with 8 bases between the two germline ends. The CDR3 consists of 15 residues. From germline, CDR1 is SEHNR and CDR2 FQNEAQ (reference sequence). The CDR3 loop reads CASSLLGLSGNTIYF. The CDR3 DNA sequence: TGTGCCAGCAGCTTATTGGGCCTCTCTGGAAACACCATATATTTT.

This chain uses TRBV3-1 (or the pseudogene TRBV3-2) with TRBJ2-2, with D unclear. CDR1 is LGHDT, CDR2 YNNKEL, per germline (reference sequence). V lost 0 bases and J 0 bases, leaving 8 bases between the germline ends. The CDR3 is 16 residues long. The chain's CDR3 is CASSQETLPNTGELFF. The CDR3 bases are TGTGCCAGCAGCCAAGAAACCCTCCCGAACACCGGGGAGCTGTTTTTT.

J is TRBJ2-7 and V is TRBV10-3, with TRBD1 identical over 8 bases. The CDR3 loop spans 17 amino acids. The V gene end was trimmed by 0 bases and the J gene end by 2 bases; junction bases not matched to a gene: 9. Germline V gene lookup returns CDR1 ENHRY and CDR2 SYGVKD. DNA for the CDR3: TGTGCCATCAGTGAGTCGACCCCAGGGGGCCGCACCTACGAGCAGTACTTC. Translated, it gives CAISESTPGGRTYEQYF.

The chain recombines TRBV9 with TRBJ1-6; TRBD1 might be the D (5 bases). The germline gives CDR1 SGDLS, CDR2 YYNGEE. Trimming left V 0 bases short and J 0 bases short, with 7 bases between. The CDR3 consists of 16 residues. CDR3 residues: CASSVDQGSYNSPLHF. CDR3 sequence (DNA): TGTGCCAGCAGCGTAGATCAGGGCTCCTATAATTCACCCCTCCACTTT.

The rearrangement links TRBV4-1 to TRBJ1-6; a possible D gene is TRBD1 (5 bases). This CDR3 comprises 16 residues. Between the trimmed V and J ends, which lost 0 bases and 7 bases, there was a span of 13 bases. CDR1 MGHRA and CDR2 YSYEKL come from the germline V gene. The CDR3 is CASSQERGAKNSPLHF. The CDR3 nucleotides read TGCGCCAGCAGCCAAGAAAGGGGCGCAAAGAATTCACCCCTCCACTTT.

This clone appeared once. V usage is TRBV3-1 (or the pseudogene TRBV3-2) and J usage is TRBJ1-1, with unresolved D. The V end lost 0 bases, the J end lost 8 bases, and 13 bases lay between the germline ends. This CDR3 spans 14 amino acids. The germline gives CDR1 LGHDT, CDR2 YNNKEL (reference sequence). As DNA, the CDR3 is TGTGCCAGCAGCCAAGATGCGGGAAACCCCGAAGCTTTCTTT. Translated, it gives CASSQDAGNPEAFF.

This clone showed up just a few times. V usage is TRBV4-1 and J usage is TRBJ1-2; the match to TRBD1 covers 8 bases. V lost 3 bases to trimming and J lost 8 bases; unmatched junction nucleotides: 20. This CDR3 is 18 amino acids long. Germline V gives CDR1 MGHRA, CDR2 YSYEKL. CDR3: CASSQTLTGGGNYLGYTF. The CDR3 coding sequence is TGCGCCAGCAGCCAGACCCTAACAGGGGGTGGAAATTATTTAGGCTACACCTTC.

The V gene is TRBV7-8, the J gene TRBJ1-2, with D possibly TRBD1 on 5 matching bases. With 1 base removed from V and 7 bases from J, the gap between germline ends came to 16 bases. This CDR3 contains 15 residues. CDR1 and CDR2 from the germline V gene are SGHVS and FQNEAQ. In nucleotides, the CDR3 is TGTGCCAGCAGCTTAGTGATTATGGGGGAAGGTGGCTACACCTTC. Protein product: CASSLVIMGEGGYTF.

The chain employs TRBV6-1 and TRBJ1-1, with a tentative D call TRBD1 (5 bases). Trimming left V 0 bases short and J 3 bases short, with 11 bases between. Germline CDR1 MNHNS, CDR2 SASEGT. There are 15 residues in the CDR3. CDR3 loop: CASSEAGGWYTEAFF. DNA for the CDR3: TGTGCCAGCAGTGAAGCCGGGGGTTGGTACACTGAAGCTTTCTTT.

This chain joins TRBV7-9 and TRBJ1-1, with a tentative D call TRBD1 (5 bases). V was shortened by 3 bases and J by 8 bases, with 13 bases between the two germline ends. The CDR3 is made up of 13 amino acids. Germline CDR1 SEHNR, CDR2 FQNEAQ (reference sequence). The DNA for the CDR3 is TGTGCCAGCAGCTTCCAGGCGGGGACCGAAGCTTTCTTT. Translating it yields CASSFQAGTEAFF.